This T cell receptor (beta chain) came from a study of T cell repertoires in cytomegalovirus infection. Study context: Carrying CMV and the relevant HLA type showed in public TCR beta signatures.

This clonotype was counted ten times or more. TCRdb re-derived calls from the reads in MiXCR, one entry per CDR3 protein. The sample includes 65,000 to 95,000 distinct CDR3 sequences, less than 4.5% seen only once; the top ten take 3.5% to 5%. The ends lost 4 bases at V and 5 bases at J; junction bases unmatched: 9. Germline-derived CDR1 and CDR2 are SGHVS and FNYEAQ. The CDR3 has 15 residues. The clonotype was recovered from a human donor in good health (CMV status not recorded). Some clones in this sample may be carry-over from other donors' samples. This sequence joins TRBV7-6 and TRBJ2-3; 7 bases agree with TRBD1. The source material was PBMCs. DNA of the CDR3: TGTGCCAGCAGCTCCAGGAGACAGGGCGGAGATACGCAGTATTTT. It yields the protein CASSSRRQGGDTQYF. Complete variable domain (other parts from reference TRBV7-6 and TRBJ2-3): GAGVSQSPRYKVTKRGQDVALRCDPISGHVSLYWYRQALGQGPEFLTYFNYEAQQDKSGLPNDRFSAERPEGSISTLTIQRTEQRDSAMYRCASSSRRQGGDTQYFGPGTRLTVL.